This is a list of T cell receptor beta chains from one sample in a study of PD-1 blockade in classical Hodgkin lymphoma. Only in-frame clones appear in the TCRdb table, and some are missing; sequencing was by immunoSEQ multiplex PCR. The sample has almost 100,000 clones; more than 90% are singletons. The specimen comprised peripheral blood mononuclear cells (PBMCs), sampled at baseline. The source is a human donor with classical Hodgkin lymphoma. Each CDR3 is given with its conserved first and last residue.

v_call	j_call	cdr3_aa
TRBV11-2	TRBJ2-2	CASSPLMSPGELFF
TRBV6-6	TRBJ2-6	CASSYRDSGANVLTF
TRBV30	TRBJ1-1	CRTGNTEAFF
TRBV6-1	TRBJ2-2	CASSELRVGTGELFF
TRBV6-5	TRBJ1-6	CASSRTGDNSPLHF
TRBV5-1	TRBJ2-7	CASSWGQGVEQYF
TRBV7-9	TRBJ2-3	CASSNPGLGTDTQYF
TRBV5-1	TRBJ2-1	CASSLGDGEQFF
TRBV5-1	TRBJ2-1	CASSPIPFPAGGINEQFF
TRBV10-2	TRBJ2-7	CASSDRGFSYEQYF
TRBV2	TRBJ2-4	CASSEGSSSGTGAIKINF
TRBV5-5	TRBJ2-5	CASSFKETQYF
TRBV9	TRBJ1-2	CASSGGVVQDYGYTF
TRBV28	TRBJ2-3	CASSRRTSGRHTQYF
TRBV28	TRBJ1-4	CASGRELSGKLFF
TRBV11-2	TRBJ2-7	CASSLGRQVYEQYF
TRBV5-1	TRBJ1-4	CASSLAWGSGATNEKLFF
TRBV27	TRBJ2-5	CASSSRDRESETQYF
TRBV5-5	TRBJ1-4	CASSLVGTVNEKLFF
TRBV6-5	TRBJ1-4	CASSDHTGGKLFF
TRBV6-1	TRBJ1-5	CASSVTGSNQPQHF
TRBV2	TRBJ1-2	CASSEFVAFPF
TRBV18	TRBJ2-2	CASSPRGLAGNTGELFF
TRBV7-9	TRBJ2-2	CASSLAGDTGELFF
TRBV4-1	TRBJ1-6	CASSQIYRGNSPLHF
TRBV5-1	TRBJ2-7	CASSLSRDYEQYF
TRBV5-1	TRBJ1-2	CASSLANQGHGYTF
TRBV7-6	TRBJ2-2	CASSPSGSGTGELFF
TRBV25-1	TRBJ2-6	CASSSGANVLTF
TRBV2	TRBJ2-1	CASRTGAHNEQFF
TRBV12-5	TRBJ1-2	CASGLMTAPYGYTF
TRBV18	TRBJ1-2	CASSPLGGQVRGYTF
TRBV7-9	TRBJ1-4	CASSLGSSNEKLFF
TRBV5-1	TRBJ2-5	CASSFPGRPDMETQYF
TRBV18	TRBJ2-5	CASSVPGTALETQYF
TRBV9	TRBJ1-2	CASSVVTQGDGYTF
TRBV15	TRBJ2-7	CATSRRQGLTYEQYF
TRBV30	TRBJ2-3	CAWAVLAGVGDTQYF
TRBV6-5	TRBJ2-1	CASSYDYILYNEQFF
TRBV4-1	TRBJ2-5	CASSQGLRADLQETQYF
TRBV29-1	TRBJ1-1	CSVQRSGAEAFF
TRBV19	TRBJ2-2	CASSHLQAPANTGELFF
TRBV4-1	TRBJ1-4	CASAGPQFF
TRBV5-5	TRBJ2-5	CASSLRETQYF
TRBV18	TRBJ2-1	CASSTTWDEQFF
TRBV9	TRBJ2-1	CASSVGGSGEQFF
TRBV4-2	TRBJ2-3	CASSRLQSDTQYF
TRBV9	TRBJ2-2	CASSVLPGRENTGELFF
TRBV7-8	TRBJ2-7	CASSLDLGEQYF
TRBV25-1	TRBJ2-5	CASSEFRVVETQYF
TRBV4-1	TRBJ2-7	CASSQDHGLAGGAYEQYF
TRBV6-1	TRBJ2-7	CASSDLAGLFYEQYF
TRBV27	TRBJ2-7	CASNQLAGAYEQYF
TRBV6-6	TRBJ2-7	CASNRPGTPTEQYF
TRBV28	TRBJ2-2	CASVTGPRAGELFF
TRBV15	TRBJ1-2	CATSRTGTGTSVTYGYTF